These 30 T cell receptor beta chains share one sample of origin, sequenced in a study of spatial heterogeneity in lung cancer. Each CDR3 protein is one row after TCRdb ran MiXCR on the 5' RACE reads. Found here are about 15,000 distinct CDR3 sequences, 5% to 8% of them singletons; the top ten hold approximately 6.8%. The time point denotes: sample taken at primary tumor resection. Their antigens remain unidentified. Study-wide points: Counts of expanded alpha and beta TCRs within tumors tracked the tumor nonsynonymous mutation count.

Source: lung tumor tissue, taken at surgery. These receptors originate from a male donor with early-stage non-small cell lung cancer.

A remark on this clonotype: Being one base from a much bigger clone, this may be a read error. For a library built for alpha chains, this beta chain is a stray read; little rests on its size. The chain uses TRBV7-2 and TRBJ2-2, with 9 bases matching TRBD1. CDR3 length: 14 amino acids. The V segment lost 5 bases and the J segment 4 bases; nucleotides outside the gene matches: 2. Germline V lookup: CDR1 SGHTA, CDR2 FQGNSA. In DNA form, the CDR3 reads TGTGCCAGCAGCCCGGACAGGGGCACCGGGGAGCTGTTTTTT. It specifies CASSPDRGTGELFF.

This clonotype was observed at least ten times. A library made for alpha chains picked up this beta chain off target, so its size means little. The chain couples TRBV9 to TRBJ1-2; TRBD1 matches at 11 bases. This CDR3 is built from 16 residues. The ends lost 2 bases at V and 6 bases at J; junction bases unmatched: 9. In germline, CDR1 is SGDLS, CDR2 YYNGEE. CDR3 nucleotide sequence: TGTGCCAGCAGCGTGGAGCGGGACAGGGGGTTTGATGGCTACACCTTC. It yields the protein CASSVERDRGFDGYTF.

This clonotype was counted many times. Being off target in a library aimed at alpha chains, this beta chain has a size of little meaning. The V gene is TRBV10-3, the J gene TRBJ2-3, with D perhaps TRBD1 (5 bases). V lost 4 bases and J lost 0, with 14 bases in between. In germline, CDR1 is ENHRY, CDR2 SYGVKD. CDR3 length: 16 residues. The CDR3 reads CAISGRQQDSTDTQYF. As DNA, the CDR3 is TGTGCCATCAGTGGACGACAGCAGGATAGCACAGATACGCAGTATTTT.

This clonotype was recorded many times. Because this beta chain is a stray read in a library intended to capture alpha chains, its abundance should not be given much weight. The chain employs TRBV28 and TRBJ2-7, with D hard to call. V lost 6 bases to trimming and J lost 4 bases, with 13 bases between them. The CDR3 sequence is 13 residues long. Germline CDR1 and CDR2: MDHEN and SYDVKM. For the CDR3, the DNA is TGTGCCAGCAGCACACACCCAAAATACGAGCAGTACTTC. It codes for CASSTHPKYEQYF.

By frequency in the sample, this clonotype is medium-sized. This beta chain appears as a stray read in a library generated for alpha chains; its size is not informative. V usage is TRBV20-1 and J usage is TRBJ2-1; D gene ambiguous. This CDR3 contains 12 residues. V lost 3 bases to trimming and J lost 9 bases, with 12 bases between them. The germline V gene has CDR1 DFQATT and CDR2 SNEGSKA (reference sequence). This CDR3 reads CSASRAGGEQFF. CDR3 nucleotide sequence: TGCAGTGCTAGTCGGGCCGGCGGTGAGCAGTTCTTC.

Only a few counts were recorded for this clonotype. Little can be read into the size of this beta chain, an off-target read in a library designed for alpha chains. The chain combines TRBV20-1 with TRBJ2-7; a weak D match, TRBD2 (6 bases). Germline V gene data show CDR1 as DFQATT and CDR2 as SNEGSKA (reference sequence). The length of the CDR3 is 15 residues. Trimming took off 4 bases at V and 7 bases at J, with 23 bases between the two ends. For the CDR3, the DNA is TGCAGTGCTACCCCCCGGGAGACTCTGGGGGAGGAGCAGTACTTC. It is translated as CSATPRETLGEEQYF.

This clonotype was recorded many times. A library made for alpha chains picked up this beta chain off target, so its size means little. This CDR3 reads CASSLTGREETQYF. DNA for the CDR3: TGTGCCAGCAGCTTGACGGGCAGGGAAGAGACCCAGTACTTC. The chain combines TRBV5-4 with TRBJ2-5; the D gene is possibly TRBD1 (5 bases). CDR1 SGHNT and CDR2 YYREEE come from the germline V gene (reference sequence). CDR3 size: 14 residues. The V and J ends lost 1 base and 3 bases respectively, with 10 bases between them.

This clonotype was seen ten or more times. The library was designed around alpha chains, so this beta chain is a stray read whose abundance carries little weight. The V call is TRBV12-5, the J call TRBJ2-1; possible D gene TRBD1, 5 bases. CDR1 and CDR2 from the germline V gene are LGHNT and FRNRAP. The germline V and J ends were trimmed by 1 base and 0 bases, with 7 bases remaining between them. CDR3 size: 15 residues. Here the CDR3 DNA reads TGTGCTAGTGGTTTGGGACAGAGCTCCTACAATGAGCAGTTCTTC. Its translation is CASGLGQSSYNEQFF.

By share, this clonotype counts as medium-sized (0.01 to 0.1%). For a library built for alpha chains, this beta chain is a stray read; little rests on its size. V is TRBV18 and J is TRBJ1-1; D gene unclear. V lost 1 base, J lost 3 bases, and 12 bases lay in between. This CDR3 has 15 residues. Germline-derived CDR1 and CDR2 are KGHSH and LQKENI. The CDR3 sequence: CASSPQRAQDTEAFF. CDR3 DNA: TGTGCCAGCTCACCACAAAGGGCCCAGGACACTGAAGCTTTCTTT.

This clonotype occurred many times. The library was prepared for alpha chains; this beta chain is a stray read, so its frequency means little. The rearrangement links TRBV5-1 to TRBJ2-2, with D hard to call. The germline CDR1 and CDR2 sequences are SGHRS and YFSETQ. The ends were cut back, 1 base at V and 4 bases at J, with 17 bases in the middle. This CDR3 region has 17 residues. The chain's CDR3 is CASSLPPRGLGTGELFF. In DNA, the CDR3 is TGCGCCAGCAGCTTGCCCCCTAGAGGTCTGGGCACCGGGGAGCTGTTTTTT. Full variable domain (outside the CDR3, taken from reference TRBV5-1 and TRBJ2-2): KAGVTQTPRYLIKTRGQQVTLSCSPISGHRSVSWYQQTPGQGLQFLFEYFSETQRNKGNFPGRFSGRQFSNSRSEMNVSTLELGDSALYLCASSLPPRGLGTGELFFGEGSRLTVL.

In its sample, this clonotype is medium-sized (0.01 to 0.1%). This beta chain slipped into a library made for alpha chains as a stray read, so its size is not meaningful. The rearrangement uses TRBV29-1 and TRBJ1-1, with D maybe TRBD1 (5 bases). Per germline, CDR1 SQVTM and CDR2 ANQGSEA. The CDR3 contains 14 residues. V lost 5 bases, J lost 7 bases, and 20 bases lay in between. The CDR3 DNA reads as TGCAGCGTTCCGGGACGGAATATGGGGGGTGAAGCTTTCTTT. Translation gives CSVPGRNMGGEAFF.

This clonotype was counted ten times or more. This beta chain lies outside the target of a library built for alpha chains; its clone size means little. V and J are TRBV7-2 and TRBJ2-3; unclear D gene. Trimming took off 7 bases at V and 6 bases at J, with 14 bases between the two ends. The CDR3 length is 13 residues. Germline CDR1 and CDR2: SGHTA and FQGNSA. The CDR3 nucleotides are TGTGCCAGCACCAAGGGCCAGGAGGATACGCAGTATTTT. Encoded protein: CASTKGQEDTQYF. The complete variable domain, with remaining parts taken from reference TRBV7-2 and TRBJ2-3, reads GAGVSQSPSNKVTEKGKDVELRCDPISGHTALYWYRQSLGQGLEFLIYFQGNSAPDKSGLPSDRFSAERTGGSVSTLTIQRTQQEDSAVYLCASTKGQEDTQYFGPGTRLTVL.

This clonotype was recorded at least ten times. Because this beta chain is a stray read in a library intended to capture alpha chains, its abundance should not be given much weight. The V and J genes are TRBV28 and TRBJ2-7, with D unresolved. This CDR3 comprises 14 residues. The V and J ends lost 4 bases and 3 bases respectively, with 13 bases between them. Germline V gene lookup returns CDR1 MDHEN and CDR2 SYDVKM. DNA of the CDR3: TGTGCCAGCAGTTCACACCCCCCCTTCTACGAGCAGTACTTC. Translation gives CASSSHPPFYEQYF.

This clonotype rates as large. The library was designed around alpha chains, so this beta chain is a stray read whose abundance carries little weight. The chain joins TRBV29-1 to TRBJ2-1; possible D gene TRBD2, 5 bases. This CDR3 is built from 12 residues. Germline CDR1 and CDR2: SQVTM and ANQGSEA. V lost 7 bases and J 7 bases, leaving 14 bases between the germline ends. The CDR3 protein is CSARPRGNEQFF. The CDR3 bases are TGCAGCGCAAGACCGAGAGGGAATGAGCAGTTCTTC.

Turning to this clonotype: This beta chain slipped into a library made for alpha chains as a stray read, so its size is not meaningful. CDR3 sequence: CSARGGSQYEQYF. The CDR3 DNA reads as TGCAGTGCTAGGGGCGGCTCCCAGTACGAGCAGTACTTC. V and J are TRBV20-1 and TRBJ2-7; D is ambiguous. Trimming pared 3 bases from V and 4 bases from J, leaving 13 bases between. CDR1 DFQATT and CDR2 SNEGSKA come from the germline V gene (reference sequence). CDR3 length: 13 amino acids.

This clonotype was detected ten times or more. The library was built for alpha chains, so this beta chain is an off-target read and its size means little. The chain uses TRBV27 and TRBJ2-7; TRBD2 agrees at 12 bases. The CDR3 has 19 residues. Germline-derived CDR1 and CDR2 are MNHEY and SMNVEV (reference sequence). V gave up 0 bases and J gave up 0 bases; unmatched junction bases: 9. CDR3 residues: CASSLSGLAGATFSYEQYF. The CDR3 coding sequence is TGTGCCAGCAGTTTATCGGGACTAGCGGGCGCAACATTCTCCTACGAGCAGTACTTC.

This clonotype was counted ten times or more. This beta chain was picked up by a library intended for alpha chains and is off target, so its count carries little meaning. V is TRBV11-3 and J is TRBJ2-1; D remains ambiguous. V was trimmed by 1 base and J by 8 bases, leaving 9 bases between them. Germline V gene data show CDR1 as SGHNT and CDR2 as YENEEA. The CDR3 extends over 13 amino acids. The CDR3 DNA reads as TGTGCCAGCAGCTTAGTAAGGGCGGATGAGCAGTTCTTC. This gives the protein CASSLVRADEQFF.

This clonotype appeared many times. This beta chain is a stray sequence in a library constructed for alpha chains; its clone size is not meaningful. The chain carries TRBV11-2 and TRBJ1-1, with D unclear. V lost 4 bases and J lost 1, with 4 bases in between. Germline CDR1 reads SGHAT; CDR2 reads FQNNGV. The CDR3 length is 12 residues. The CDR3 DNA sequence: TGTGCCAGCAGCTCCGGGAACACTGAAGCTTTCTTT. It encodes CASSSGNTEAFF.

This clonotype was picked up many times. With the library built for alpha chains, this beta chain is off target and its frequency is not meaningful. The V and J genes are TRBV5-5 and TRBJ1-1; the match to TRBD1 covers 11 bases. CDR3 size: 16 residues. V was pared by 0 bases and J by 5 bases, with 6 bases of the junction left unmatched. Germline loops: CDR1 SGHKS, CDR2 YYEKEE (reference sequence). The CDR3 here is CASSLAGQGAGTEAFF. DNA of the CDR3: TGTGCCAGCAGCTTGGCCGGACAGGGGGCGGGTACTGAAGCTTTCTTT.

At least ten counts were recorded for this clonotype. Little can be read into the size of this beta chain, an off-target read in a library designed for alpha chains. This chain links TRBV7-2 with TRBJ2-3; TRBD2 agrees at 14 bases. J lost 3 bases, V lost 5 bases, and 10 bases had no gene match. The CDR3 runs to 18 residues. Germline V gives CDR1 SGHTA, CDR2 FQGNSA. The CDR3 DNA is TGTGCCAGCAGCATCGGACTAGCGGGAGGCCGTAGGACAGATACGCAGTATTTT. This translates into CASSIGLAGGRRTDTQYF.

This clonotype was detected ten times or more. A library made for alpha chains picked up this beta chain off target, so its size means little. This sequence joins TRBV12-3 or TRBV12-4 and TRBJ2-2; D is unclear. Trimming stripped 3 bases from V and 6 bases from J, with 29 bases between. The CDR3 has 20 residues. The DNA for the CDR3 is TGTGCCAGCAGTTTTTTGGGTCTTGGTAGTCTCGAAGAGAGAGCCGGGGAGCTGTTTTTT. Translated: CASSFLGLGSLEERAGELFF.

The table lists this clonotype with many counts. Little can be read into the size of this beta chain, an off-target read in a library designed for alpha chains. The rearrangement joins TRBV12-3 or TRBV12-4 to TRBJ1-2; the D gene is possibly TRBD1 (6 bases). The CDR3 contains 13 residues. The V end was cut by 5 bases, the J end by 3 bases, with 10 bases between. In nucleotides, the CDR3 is TGTGCCAGCAGTCGACAGGTCGACTATGGCTACACCTTC. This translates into CASSRQVDYGYTF.

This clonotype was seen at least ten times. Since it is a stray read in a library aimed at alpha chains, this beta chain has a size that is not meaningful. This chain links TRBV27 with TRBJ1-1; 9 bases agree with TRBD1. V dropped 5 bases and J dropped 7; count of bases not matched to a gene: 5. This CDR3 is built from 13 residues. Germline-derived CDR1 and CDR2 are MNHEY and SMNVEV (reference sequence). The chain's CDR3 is CASSAGTGIEAFF. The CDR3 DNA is TGTGCCAGCAGTGCCGGGACAGGGATTGAAGCTTTCTTT.

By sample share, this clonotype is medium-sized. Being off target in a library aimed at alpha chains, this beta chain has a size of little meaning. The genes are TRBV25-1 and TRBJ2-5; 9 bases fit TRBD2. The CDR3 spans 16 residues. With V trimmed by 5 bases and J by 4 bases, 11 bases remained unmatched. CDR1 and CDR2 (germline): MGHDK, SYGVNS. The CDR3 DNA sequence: TGTGCCAGCAGTCCGCTTAGCGGGGGAGATCGAGAGACCCAGTACTTC. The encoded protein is CASSPLSGGDRETQYF.

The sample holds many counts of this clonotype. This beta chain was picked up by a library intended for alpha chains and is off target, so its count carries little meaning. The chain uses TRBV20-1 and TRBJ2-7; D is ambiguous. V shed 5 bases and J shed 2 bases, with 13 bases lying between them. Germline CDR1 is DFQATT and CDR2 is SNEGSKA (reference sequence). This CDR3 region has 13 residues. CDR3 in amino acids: CSAGPGTAYEQYF. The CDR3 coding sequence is TGCAGTGCTGGACCCGGAACCGCCTACGAGCAGTACTTC.

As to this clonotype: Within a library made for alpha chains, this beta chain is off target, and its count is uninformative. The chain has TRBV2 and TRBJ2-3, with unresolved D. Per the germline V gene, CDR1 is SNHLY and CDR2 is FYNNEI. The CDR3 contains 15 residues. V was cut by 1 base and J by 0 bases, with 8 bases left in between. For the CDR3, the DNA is TGTGCCAGCAGTGAAGATTACGGTAGCACAGATACGCAGTATTTT. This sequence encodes CASSEDYGSTDTQYF.

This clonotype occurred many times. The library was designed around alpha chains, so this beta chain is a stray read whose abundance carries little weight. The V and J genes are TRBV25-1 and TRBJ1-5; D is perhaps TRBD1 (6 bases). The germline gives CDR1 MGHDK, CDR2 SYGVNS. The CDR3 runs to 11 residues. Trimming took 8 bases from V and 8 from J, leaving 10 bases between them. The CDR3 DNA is TGTGCCAGCTCAGAGGGGGAGCCCCAGCATTTT. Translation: CASSEGEPQHF. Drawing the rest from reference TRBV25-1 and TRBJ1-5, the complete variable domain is EADIYQTPRYLVIGTGKKITLECSQTMGHDKMYWYQQDPGMELHLIHYSYGVNSTEKGDLSSESTVSRIRTEHFPLTLESARPSHTSQYLCASSEGEPQHFGDGTRLSIL.

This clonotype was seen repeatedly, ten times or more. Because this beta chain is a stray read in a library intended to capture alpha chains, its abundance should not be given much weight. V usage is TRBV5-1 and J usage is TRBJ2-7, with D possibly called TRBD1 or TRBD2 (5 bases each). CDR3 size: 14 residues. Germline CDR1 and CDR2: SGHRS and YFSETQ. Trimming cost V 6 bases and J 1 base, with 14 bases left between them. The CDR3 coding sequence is TGCGCCAGCAACCCAGACAGCGGTTCCTACGAGCAGTACTTC. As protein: CASNPDSGSYEQYF.

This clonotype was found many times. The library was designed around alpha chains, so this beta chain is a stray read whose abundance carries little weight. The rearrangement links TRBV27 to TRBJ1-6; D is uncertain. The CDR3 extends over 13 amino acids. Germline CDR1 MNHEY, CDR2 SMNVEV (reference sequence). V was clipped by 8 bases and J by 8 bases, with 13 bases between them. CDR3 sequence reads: CASSRRVYSPLHF. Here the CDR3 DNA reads TGTGCCAGCTCCCGTCGGGTCTATTCACCCCTCCACTTT.

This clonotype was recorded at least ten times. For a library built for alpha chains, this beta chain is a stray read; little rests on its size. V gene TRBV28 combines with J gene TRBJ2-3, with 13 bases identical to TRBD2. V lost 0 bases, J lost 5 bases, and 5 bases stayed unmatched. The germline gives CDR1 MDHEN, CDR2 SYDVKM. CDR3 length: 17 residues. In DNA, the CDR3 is TGTGCCAGCAGTTTATGGGGGACTAGCGGGACTTTAGATACGCAGTATTTT. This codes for CASSLWGTSGTLDTQYF.